This T cell receptor (beta chain) was found in a study of T cell changes during pregnancy in multiple sclerosis. Germline assignment: CDR1 SNHLY and CDR2 FYNNEI. V shed 10 bases, J shed 0 bases, and the junction held 9 bases outside the gene matches. This CDR3 has 15 amino acids. TCRdb keeps only in-frame clones here, not all; method: immunoSEQ multiplex PCR. The sample yields 50,000 to 70,000 clones, 80% to 95% seen once. The source was peripheral blood, collected in the first trimester of pregnancy. The source is a female donor with multiple sclerosis, enrolled in a pregnancy study. The chain uses TRBV2 and TRBJ2-7; 10 positions agree with TRBD2. The CDR3 coding sequence is TGTGCCACCAGACTAGCGGGCGGTTTCTCCTACGAGCAGTACTTC. Translating it yields CATRLAGGFSYEQYF.